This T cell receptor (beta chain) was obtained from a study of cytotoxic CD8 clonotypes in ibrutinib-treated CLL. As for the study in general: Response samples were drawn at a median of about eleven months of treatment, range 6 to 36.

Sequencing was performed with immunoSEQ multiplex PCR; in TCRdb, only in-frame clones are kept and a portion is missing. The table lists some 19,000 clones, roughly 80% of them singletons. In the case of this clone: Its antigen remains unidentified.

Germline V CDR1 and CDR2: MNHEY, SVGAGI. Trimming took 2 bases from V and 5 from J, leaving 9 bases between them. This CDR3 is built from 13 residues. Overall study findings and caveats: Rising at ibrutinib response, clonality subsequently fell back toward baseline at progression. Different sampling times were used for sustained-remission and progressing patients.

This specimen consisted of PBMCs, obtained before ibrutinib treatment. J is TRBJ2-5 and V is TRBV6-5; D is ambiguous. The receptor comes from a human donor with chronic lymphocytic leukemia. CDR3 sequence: CASSYVRGETQYF. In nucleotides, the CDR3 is TGTGCCAGCAGTTACGTTCGTGGGGAGACCCAGTACTTC.